One sample yielded the 6 T cell receptor beta chains listed below, sequenced in a study of cytomegalovirus exposure and HLA in healthy donors. PCR primers comprised 60 Vbeta and 13 Jbeta primers. This table comes from immunoSEQ multiplex PCR, and its TCRdb copy is limited to in-frame clones, with some not included. The sample lists about 160,000 clones, 65% to 90% seen once, with around 10% in the top ten. The material sequenced was PBMCs. These receptors were obtained from a man aged 50 to 59 in good health and CMV-seropositive.

The genes are TRBV18 and TRBJ2-5; the D gene is possibly TRBD1 (6 bases). Trimming took 2 bases from V and 0 from J, leaving 13 bases between them. The CDR3 extends over 16 amino acids. Germline V gives CDR1 KGHSH, CDR2 LQKENI. CDR3 bases: TGTGCCAGCTCACCAATCTCCGGGACAAACCAAGAGACCCAGTACTTC. It is translated as CASSPISGTNQETQYF.

Only one count was recorded for this clone. The chain combines TRBV11-3 with TRBJ2-1; no definite D call. Per the germline V gene, CDR1 is SGHNT and CDR2 is YENEEA. The CDR3 covers 16 residues. Trimming pared 4 bases from V and 0 bases from J, leaving 13 bases between. CDR3 region: CASSSKTLSSYNEQFF. Written as DNA, the CDR3 is TGTGCCAGCAGCTCCAAGACTCTGAGCTCCTACAATGAGCAGTTCTTC.

The chain is built from TRBV18 and TRBJ2-1; D is possibly TRBD2 (6 bases). This CDR3 contains 14 residues. V lost 8 bases and J lost 4, with 15 bases in between. From germline, CDR1 is KGHSH and CDR2 LQKENI. CDR3 residues: CASLVGLRYNEQFF. The CDR3 DNA reads as TGTGCCAGCCTCGTCGGACTACGATACAATGAGCAGTTCTTC.

The CDR3 loop is CASSLALGGTGGIYEQYF. The CDR3 region has the DNA TGTGCCAGCAGCTTAGCTCTTGGAGGGACAGGGGGAATCTACGAGCAGTACTTC. The V and J genes are TRBV7-2 and TRBJ2-7, with 11 nucleotides matching TRBD1. Germline V gene data show CDR1 as SGHTA and CDR2 as FQGNSA. The trim removed 0 bases at V and 3 bases at J, leaving 10 bases unmatched. The CDR3 extends over 18 amino acids.

The chain has TRBV4-2 and TRBJ2-1; TRBD2 might be the D (6 bases). V was pared by 3 bases and J by 0 bases, with 15 bases between. The CDR3 is 17 residues long. Germline CDR1 is LGHNA and CDR2 is YNFKEQ. The CDR3 reads CASSHLEEGSSYNEQFF. The CDR3 region has the DNA TGTGCCAGCAGCCATTTAGAGGAGGGGAGCTCCTACAATGAGCAGTTCTTC.

Comments on this clone: The same CDR3 arises from other DNA sequences in this sample as well. The V gene is TRBV19, the J gene TRBJ1-1; possible D gene TRBD1, 5 bases. The CDR3 is made up of 19 amino acids. Germline CDR1 and CDR2: LNHDA and SQIVND (reference sequence). Deletions cut 9 bases from V and 6 bases from J, with 35 bases between. CDR3 sequence reads: CASSTREILIHRSLAEAFF. The CDR3, as DNA: TGTGCCAGCAGCACCAGGGAAATTCTCATTCACCGTTCGTTAGCTGAAGCTTTCTTT. Filled out from reference TRBV19 and TRBJ1-1, the complete variable domain reads DGGITQSPKYLFRKEGQNVTLSCEQNLNHDAMYWYRQDPGQGLRLIYYSQIVNDFQKGDIAEGYSVSREKKESFPLTVTSAQKNPTAFYLCASSTREILIHRSLAEAFFGQGTRLTVV.